Listed below are T cell receptor beta chains from one sample, sequenced in a study of CD8+CD57+ T cells in acquired aplastic anemia. TCRdb itself ran the reads through MiXCR, one entry per CDR3 protein. The profile shows roughly 61,000 distinct CDR3 sequences, roughly 54% of them singletons. Sequenced: sorted CD4+, CD8+, or CD8+CD57+ T cells (not recorded which) from PBMCs. Receptor source: a human donor in good health, serving as a control. Both conserved end residues are part of each CDR3. The D gene is left open where the match is weak. Some rows mark clone size as missing; the rest say once, few, many or name a class of expanded clone.

clone_size	v_call	d_call	j_call	cdr3_aa	cdr3_nt
few	TRBV29-1	TRBD1	TRBJ2-2	CSVGQGYTGELFF	TGCAGCGTGGGACAGGGGTACACCGGGGAGCTGTTTTTT
.	TRBV29-1	.	TRBJ1-1	CSVERDMNTEAFF	TGCAGCGTTGAGAGGGATATGAACACTGAAGCTTTCTTT
medium-sized	TRBV2	.	TRBJ1-4	CASSEAGSGNEKLFF	TGTGCCAGCAGTGAAGCCGGGAGTGGCAATGAAAAACTGTTTTTT
medium-sized	TRBV2	.	TRBJ1-2	CASSETGARGYTF	TGTGCCAGCAGTGAAACGGGGGCGCGAGGCTACACCTTC
.	TRBV24-1	.	TRBJ1-1	CATSGGSNTEAFF	TGTGCCACCAGTGGAGGATCTAACACTGAAGCTTTCTTT
many	TRBV28	TRBD2	TRBJ2-7	CASKSSGSSHEQYF	TGTGCCAGCAAATCTAGCGGGAGTTCCCACGAGCAGTACTTC
once	TRBV10-2	TRBD2	TRBJ2-5	CASSEGTSGLETQYF	TGCGCCAGCAGTGAGGGGACTAGCGGACTAGAGACCCAGTACTTC
.	TRBV2	.	TRBJ1-5	CASIEGYNQPQHF	TGTGCCAGCATCGAGGGATACAATCAGCCCCAGCATTTT
.	TRBV7-3	.	TRBJ2-2	CASSFGTSFNTGELFF	TGTGCCAGCAGCTTCGGGACTTCCTTTAACACCGGGGAGCTGTTTTTT
few	TRBV19	TRBD1	TRBJ1-2	CASSYPTGEHGYTF	TGTGCCAGTAGTTACCCGACAGGGGAGCATGGCTACACCTTC
once	TRBV24-1	.	TRBJ1-5	CSQRARNQPQHF	TGTTCGCAGAGGGCACGGAATCAGCCCCAGCATTTT
.	TRBV15	TRBD1	TRBJ2-7	CASRPGQDGHEQYF	TGTGCCAGCAGACCGGGACAGGACGGCCACGAGCAGTACTTC
few	TRBV7-2	TRBD2	TRBJ2-7	CASSWGLAGGYEQYF	TGTGCCAGCAGCTGGGGACTAGCGGGGGGGTACGAGCAGTACTTC
.	TRBV4-1	.	TRBJ2-7	CASSRPGSSGEQYF	TGCGCCAGCAGCAGACCCGGGTCCTCCGGCGAGCAGTACTTC
many	TRBV19	.	TRBJ2-4	CASSTDRTLAKNIQYF	TGTGCCAGTAGTACGGACAGAACCTTAGCCAAAAACATTCAGTACTTC
.	TRBV4-2	.	TRBJ1-3	CASSQVDPGPGNTIYF	TGTGCCAGCAGCCAAGTTGATCCGGGGCCTGGAAACACCATATATTTT
.	TRBV19	.	TRBJ1-1	CAGSTQTGRTEAFF	TGTGCCGGTAGTACCCAGACGGGGCGGACTGAAGCTTTCTTT
many	TRBV15	.	TRBJ2-1	CATSRDEIGIGGIWYNEQFF	TGTGCCACCAGCAGAGATGAGATCGGCATAGGGGGAATTTGGTACAATGAGCAGTTCTTC
.	TRBV7-3	TRBD2	TRBJ2-5	CASSLTPGTSGGASQETQYF	TGTGCCAGCAGCTTAACACCCGGGACTAGCGGGGGGGCCTCCCAAGAGACCCAGTACTTC
few	TRBV2	.	TRBJ2-1	CASTPLTGSSYNEQFF	TGTGCCAGCACCCCGTTGACTGGAAGCTCCTACAATGAGCAGTTCTTC
many	TRBV4-1	TRBD2	TRBJ2-5	CASSQDGPSGKQETQYF	TGCGCCAGCAGCCAAGATGGGCCTAGCGGGAAACAAGAGACCCAGTACTTC
few	TRBV30	TRBD2	TRBJ2-7	CPRRSSGNSYEQYF	TGTCCCCGGAGATCTAGCGGGAACTCCTACGAGCAGTACTTC
.	TRBV7-9	.	TRBJ2-7	CASSLVRSSSYEQYF	TGTGCCAGCAGCTTAGTCAGAAGTAGCTCCTACGAGCAGTACTTC
.	TRBV5-1	.	TRBJ2-7	CASSMVGPYEQYF	TGCGCCAGCAGCATGGTGGGGCCCTACGAGCAGTACTTC
.	TRBV14	.	TRBJ2-7	CTSSQWGLSYEQYF	TGTACCAGCAGCCAATGGGGGCTCTCCTATGAGCAGTACTTC
many	TRBV19	TRBD1	TRBJ1-2	CASSITWDSILYGYTF	TGTGCCAGTAGTATAACGTGGGACAGTATTCTCTATGGCTACACCTTC
medium-sized	TRBV24-1	.	TRBJ1-1	CATSDPGHTEAFF	TGTGCCACCAGTGATCCGGGACACACTGAAGCTTTCTTT
many	TRBV28	.	TRBJ2-3	CATRGSLDTQYF	TGTGCCACCCGAGGAAGTCTTGATACGCAGTATTTT
many	TRBV11-2	TRBD2	TRBJ2-1	CASSLDQGGSNEQFF	TGTGCCAGCAGCTTAGATCAAGGCGGGAGTAATGAGCAGTTCTTC
.	TRBV10-3	TRBD2	TRBJ2-3	CAYLGRAIDTQYF	TGTGCCTACCTGGGGAGGGCAATAGATACGCAGTATTTT
many	TRBV19	TRBD1	TRBJ2-1	CASSGTGTSSNEQFF	TGTGCCAGTAGTGGGACAGGGACTTCTTCCAATGAGCAGTTCTTC
.	TRBV5-1	.	TRBJ1-1	CASSLDTGGQTEAFF	TGCGCCAGCAGCCTCGACACGGGGGGGCAGACTGAAGCTTTCTTT
.	TRBV2	.	TRBJ1-1	CASRRGVTDEAFF	TGTGCCAGCAGGAGAGGGGTGACAGATGAAGCTTTCTTT
many	TRBV6-1	.	TRBJ1-2	CASSDDRAPNYGYTF	TGTGCCAGCAGTGACGACCGGGCCCCTAACTATGGCTACACCTTC
.	TRBV10-3	TRBD1	TRBJ2-7	CAISESEGTGAYEQYF	TGTGCCATCAGTGAGTCGGAGGGGACAGGGGCCTACGAGCAGTACTTC
.	TRBV7-6	.	TRBJ2-7	CASSLEWGYEQYF	TGTGCCAGCAGCTTAGAATGGGGGTACGAGCAGTACTTC
many	TRBV2	.	TRBJ2-4	CASSEATFPKNIQYF	TGTGCCAGCAGTGAAGCGACATTTCCCAAAAACATTCAGTACTTC
.	TRBV24-1	TRBD1	TRBJ2-2	CATSDRTGVTGELFF	TGTGCCACCAGTGACAGGACAGGGGTGACCGGGGAGCTGTTTTTT
few	TRBV19	TRBD1	TRBJ2-1	CASGQGAGSWQFF	TGTGCCAGTGGACAGGGGGCAGGGAGTTGGCAGTTCTTC
.	TRBV10-1	.	TRBJ1-1	CASSESKGLEAFF	TGCGCCAGCAGTGAGTCGAAAGGCCTTGAAGCTTTCTTT
many	TRBV14	TRBD1	TRBJ1-6	CASSRYGQVNSPLHF	TGTGCCAGCAGCCGATACGGACAGGTTAATTCACCCCTCCACTTT
.	TRBV14	.	TRBJ2-7	CASSQNREGPYF	TGTGCCAGCAGCCAAAATAGGGAAGGACCGTACTTC
.	TRBV24-1	.	TRBJ2-2	CATSDLPGANTGELFF	TGTGCCACCAGTGATTTGCCGGGAGCGAACACCGGGGAGCTGTTTTTT
.	TRBV20-1	TRBD1	TRBJ2-1	CSARGTRDRGYNEQFF	TGCAGTGCTAGAGGAACCCGGGACAGGGGTTACAATGAGCAGTTCTTC
many	TRBV18	TRBD2	TRBJ2-2	CASPKLASNTGELFF	TGTGCCAGCCCGAAACTAGCGTCGAACACCGGGGAGCTGTTTTTT
.	TRBV7-9	.	TRBJ2-5	CASSLALQETQYF	TGTGCCAGCAGCTTAGCGCTCCAAGAGACCCAGTACTTC